The rows below give T cell receptor beta chains drawn from one sample of a study of blood T cells in healthy people across ages. MiXCR, run by TCRdb on the 5' RACE reads, gives a single entry per CDR3 protein. The sample includes hundreds of thousands of distinct CDR3 sequences, roughly 44% of them seen just once. Sequenced input: blood. The source of these receptors is a woman aged 60-75 years in good health. Each CDR3 is given with its conserved first and last residue. D genes are given only for firm matches. Size is omitted from some rows. Given values are once, few, many or a class for expanded clones.

V gene	D gene	J gene	clone size	CDR3 DNA	CDR3 protein
TRBV9	TRBD1	TRBJ2-3	few	TGTGCCAGCAGCGTCGGGACAGGCGCAGATACGCAGTATTTT	CASSVGTGADTQYF
TRBV20-1	.	TRBJ1-2	.	.	CSAPPGTGVSPLHFGNGISYGYTF
TRBV20-1	TRBD1	TRBJ1-5	few	TGCAGTGCTAGAGACAGGGGGCCCGGCGAGGATAGCAATCAGCCCCAGCATTTT	CSARDRGPGEDSNQPQHF
TRBV3-1	.	TRBJ2-5	.	TGTGCCAGCAGCCAACAGGGGGAGGGGGAGACCCAGTACTTC	CASSQQGEGETQYF
TRBV20-1	.	TRBJ2-7	.	TGCAGTGCTAGGATAATGGGGATAGTATACAATGAGCAGTACTTC	CSARIMGIVYNEQYF
TRBV20-1	TRBD1	TRBJ2-7	.	TGCAGTGCGCCCGACAGGGCCTACGAGCAGTACTTC	CSAPDRAYEQYF
TRBV29-1	TRBD2	TRBJ2-1	few	TGCAGCGCCCCCCTATCTAGCGGGAAGGGGGTAGGTGAGCAGTTCTTC	CSAPLSSGKGVGEQFF
TRBV6-2/TRBV6-3	.	TRBJ2-1	.	TGTGCCAGCAGTCCTTTTGGCCAGGGAGACAATGAGCAGTTCTTC	CASSPFGQGDNEQFF
TRBV6-1	.	TRBJ1-1	.	TGTGCCAGCAGTGAGTGGCGCCACCAAGCTTTCTTT	CASSEWRHQAFF
TRBV7-9	.	TRBJ1-5	.	TGTGCCAGCATCCTCATGCCCGGGGAAAGCAATCAGCCCCAGCATTTT	CASILMPGESNQPQHF
TRBV9	.	TRBJ1-1	.	TGTGCCAGCAGCAAGCAGGGGATGGGGAACACTGAAGCTTTCTTT	CASSKQGMGNTEAFF
TRBV15	TRBD2	TRBJ2-5	.	TGTGCCACCAGCAGAGCCTTAGCGGGACAAGAGACCCAGTACTTC	CATSRALAGQETQYF
TRBV28	.	TRBJ2-1	few	TGTGCCAGCACGAGGGGAGGACCCAATGAGCAGTTCTTC	CASTRGGPNEQFF
TRBV1	.	TRBJ2-4	.	TGCACCGCTACAGGGGGCGTAGCCAAAAACATTCAGTACTTC	CTATGGVAKNIQYF
TRBV7-2	TRBD2	TRBJ2-5	.	TGTGCCAGCAGCTTAGATGGGGGGGGGTGGAAGACCCAGTACTTC	CASSLDGGGWKTQYF
TRBV5-1	TRBD1	TRBJ2-7	.	TGCGCCAGCAGCTTGCCAGGGGGCGCGGGCGAGCAGTACTTC	CASSLPGGAGEQYF
TRBV12-3/TRBV12-4	.	TRBJ2-7	.	TGTGCCAGCAGTTCGGTCTCAGGGGCCTCCGAGCAGTACTTC	CASSSVSGASEQYF
TRBV11-2	TRBD2	TRBJ2-7	.	TGTGCCAGCAGCCCCCATGGGACTAGCGCGAACGCATACAATGAGCAGTACTTC	CASSPHGTSANAYNEQYF
TRBV9	.	TRBJ2-7	few	TGTGCCAGCAGCGCGGATGGGGATGCGAGCGAGCAGTACTTC	CASSADGDASEQYF
TRBV29-1	.	TRBJ2-6	.	TGCAGCGTTGACCAAAACGGGGCCAACGTCCTGACTTTC	CSVDQNGANVLTF
TRBV5-1	.	TRBJ2-5	many	TGCGCCAGCAGCTTCTCAGGATTCCAAGAGACCCAGTACTTC	CASSFSGFQETQYF